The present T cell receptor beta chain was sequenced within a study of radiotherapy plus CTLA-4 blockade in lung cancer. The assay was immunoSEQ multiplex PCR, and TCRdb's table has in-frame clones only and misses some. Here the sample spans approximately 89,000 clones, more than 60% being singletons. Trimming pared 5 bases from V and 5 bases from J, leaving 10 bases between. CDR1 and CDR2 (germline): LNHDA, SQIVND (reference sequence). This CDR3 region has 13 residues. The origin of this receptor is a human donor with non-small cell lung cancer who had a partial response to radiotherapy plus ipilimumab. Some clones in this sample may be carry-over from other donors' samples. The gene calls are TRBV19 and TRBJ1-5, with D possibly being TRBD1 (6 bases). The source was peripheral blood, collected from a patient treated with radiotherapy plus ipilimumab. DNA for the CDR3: TGTGCCAGTAGTTCTAACAGGGATCAGCCCCAGCATTTT. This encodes CASSSNRDQPQHF. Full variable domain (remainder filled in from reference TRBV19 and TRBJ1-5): DGGITQSPKYLFRKEGQNVTLSCEQNLNHDAMYWYRQDPGQGLRLIYYSQIVNDFQKGDIAEGYSVSREKKESFPLTVTSAQKNPTAFYLCASSSNRDQPQHFGDGTRLSIL.